The 12 T cell receptor beta chains presented below share a single source sample, sequenced in a study of cytomegalovirus exposure and HLA in healthy donors. Primers: 60 Vbeta forward and 13 Jbeta reverse. Some clones are missing from TCRdb's copy, which holds only in-frame ones; the method was immunoSEQ multiplex PCR. The sample shows 120,000 or so clones, around 76% of them seen only once. Source material: PBMCs. These receptors were collected from a man in his fifties or sixties in good health and CMV-seropositive.

The chain carries TRBV6-6 and TRBJ2-2; unclear D gene. The V gene lost 7 bases and the J gene lost 4 bases, with 10 bases spanning the gap. This CDR3 comprises 13 residues. Germline V gene sequence: CDR1 MNHNY, CDR2 SVGAGI (reference sequence). The CDR3 DNA sequence: TGTGCCAGCACGGAGATACCCACCGGGGAGCTGTTTTTT. Its protein is CASTEIPTGELFF.

The chain couples TRBV18 to TRBJ1-5, with TRBD1 matching over 8 bases. This CDR3 comprises 15 residues. Trimming removed 0 bases from V and 6 bases from J; junction bases left unmatched: 4. Germline loops: CDR1 KGHSH, CDR2 LQKENI. DNA of the CDR3: TGTGCCAGCTCACCACCGCAGGGGGCGGGTCAGCCCCAGCATTTT. Amino acids: CASSPPQGAGQPQHF.

The chain recombines TRBV27 with TRBJ1-5, with a possible D match to TRBD1 (5 bases). The CDR3 length is 16 residues. The V end lost 6 bases, the J end lost 2 bases, and 17 bases lay between the germline ends. CDR1 and CDR2 from the germline V gene are MNHEY and SMNVEV (reference sequence). CDR3 region: CASSSLKGRGNQPQHF. CDR3 nucleotide sequence: TGTGCCAGCAGCTCGTTAAAGGGGAGGGGCAATCAGCCCCAGCATTTT.

The J gene is TRBJ1-1, the V gene TRBV5-1, with TRBD1 as a possible D gene (5 bases). This CDR3 contains 17 residues. V dropped 4 bases and J dropped 0 bases, with 19 bases sitting between them. Germline assignment: CDR1 SGHRS and CDR2 YFSETQ. The CDR3 protein is CASSPAGRAGMNTEAFF. CDR3 bases: TGCGCCAGCAGCCCGGCGGGCAGGGCGGGAATGAACACTGAAGCTTTCTTT.

J is TRBJ2-7 and V is TRBV11-2; 7 bases are a match to TRBD2. This CDR3 contains 14 residues. Germline V gene data show CDR1 as SGHAT and CDR2 as FQNNGV. Trimming removed 3 bases from V and 2 bases from J; junction bases left unmatched: 4. CDR3 region: CASSFIGLAYEQYF. CDR3 coding DNA: TGTGCCAGCAGCTTCATTGGACTAGCCTACGAGCAGTACTTC.

CDR3 DNA sequence: TGTGCCAGAAGCTTGACGAGGGTTGTGAACAGGGAGGCCAAAAACATTCAGTACTTC. It encodes CARSLTRVVNREAKNIQYF. This rearrangement joins TRBV5-3 to TRBJ2-4; TRBD1 might be the D (6 bases). TRBV5-3 is given ORF status, its function remaining uncertain. V was pared by 1 base and J by 1 base, with 21 bases between. The CDR3 runs 19 residues.

This chain joins TRBV4-3 and TRBJ1-5, with 8 bases matching TRBD1. V shed 0 bases, J shed 6 bases, and the junction held 4 bases outside the gene matches. Germline CDR1 LGHNA, CDR2 YSLEER. This CDR3 is 15 amino acids long. CDR3 bases: TGCGCCAGCAGCCAAGACTGGACAGGGATTCAGCCCCAGCATTTT. Protein: CASSQDWTGIQPQHF.

The chain recombines TRBV2 with TRBJ1-3, with a tentative D call TRBD1 (6 bases). The CDR3 is made up of 16 amino acids. V was cut by 10 bases and J by 0 bases, with 19 bases left in between. Per the germline V gene, CDR1 is SNHLY and CDR2 is FYNNEI. CDR3 amino acids: CAKGRGTFRSGNTIYF. In DNA form, the CDR3 reads TGTGCCAAGGGGCGGGGGACATTTCGCTCTGGAAACACCATATATTTT. The variable domain in full, with the rest retrieved from reference TRBV2 and TRBJ1-3, is EPEVTQTPSHQVTQMGQEVILRCVPISNHLYFYWYRQILGQKVEFLVSFYNNEISEKSEIFDDQFSVERPDGSNFTLKIRSTKLEDSAMYFCAKGRGTFRSGNTIYFGEGSWLTVV.

The chain recombines TRBV7-9 with TRBJ1-6, with TRBD1 as a possible D gene (5 bases). Trimming stripped 3 bases from V and 9 bases from J, with 15 bases between. This CDR3 region has 15 residues. Germline lookup yields CDR1 SEHNR and CDR2 FQNEAQ (reference sequence). For the CDR3, the DNA is TGTGCCAGCAGCTTTGGAGGGGAAGGCGGTTCACCCCTCCACTTT. It is translated as CASSFGGEGGSPLHF.

This chain uses TRBV6-5 with TRBJ2-7; 7 nucleotides match TRBD2. The J segment lost 4 bases and the V segment lost 8 bases, leaving 5 bases of the junction unmatched. This CDR3 spans 12 amino acids. The germline gives CDR1 MNHEY, CDR2 SVGAGI. The CDR3 here is CASGTGGYEQYF. The CDR3 DNA follows: TGTGCCAGCGGGACGGGAGGATACGAGCAGTACTTC.

The chain couples TRBV5-8 to TRBJ1-5; D unresolved. Germline V lookup: CDR1 SGHTS, CDR2 YDEGEE. V lost 4 bases and J lost 5, with 13 bases in between. CDR3 size: 14 residues. The CDR3 reads CASSPHPGDQPQHF. In DNA form, the CDR3 reads TGTGCCAGCAGCCCCCACCCCGGGGATCAGCCCCAGCATTTT.

V is TRBV18 and J is TRBJ1-1; D is unresolved. Germline V lookup: CDR1 KGHSH, CDR2 LQKENI. Trimming removed 6 bases at V and 11 bases at J, with 19 bases between. This CDR3 contains 13 residues. The CDR3, as DNA: TGTGCCAGCTCGCGATCAAGCGTAGAGCAGGCTTTCTTT. This encodes CASSRSSVEQAFF.